This T cell receptor beta chain was documented in a study of cytomegalovirus exposure and HLA in healthy donors. Vbeta (60) and Jbeta (13) primers were used in the PCR. Sequencing used immunoSEQ multiplex PCR; TCRdb keeps in-frame clones, though not all of them. The sample shows 100,000 to 150,000 clones, less than 75% of them seen only once. CDR1 MNHNS and CDR2 SASEGT come from the germline V gene. The CDR3 runs to 14 residues. Study-level results: It was reportedly the case that the classifier diagnosed cytomegalovirus status with high specificity and sensitivity. In a later analysis, 15,000 to 20,000 TCR beta sequences were associated with HLA alleles at 0.05 false discovery rate.

This clone was seen a handful of times. Its specificity is not known. One end of the junction does not line up with germline, which may come from a read error. The V call is TRBV6-1, the J call TRBJ1-6; no firm D call. The receptor was isolated from a woman in her thirties or forties in good health and CMV-seronegative. The specimen sequenced was PBMCs. The CDR3 DNA reads TGTGCCAGCAGTGAAGTGTCCTCTAATTCACCCCTCCACTTT. It encodes CASSEVSSNSPLHF.